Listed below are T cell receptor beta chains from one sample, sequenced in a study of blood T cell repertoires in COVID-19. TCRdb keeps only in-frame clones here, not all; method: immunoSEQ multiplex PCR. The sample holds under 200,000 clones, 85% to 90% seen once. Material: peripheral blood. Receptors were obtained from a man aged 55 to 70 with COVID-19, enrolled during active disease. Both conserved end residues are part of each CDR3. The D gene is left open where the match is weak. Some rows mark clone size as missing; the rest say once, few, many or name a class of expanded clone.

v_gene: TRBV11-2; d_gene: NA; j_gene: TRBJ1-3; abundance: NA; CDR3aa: CASSFGGDTIYF; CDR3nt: TGTGCCAGCAGCTTTGGCGGAGACACCATATATTTT
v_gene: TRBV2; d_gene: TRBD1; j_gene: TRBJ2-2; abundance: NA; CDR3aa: CASRQGLGGELFF; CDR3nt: TGTGCCAGCAGACAGGGGTTGGGCGGGGAGCTGTTTTTT
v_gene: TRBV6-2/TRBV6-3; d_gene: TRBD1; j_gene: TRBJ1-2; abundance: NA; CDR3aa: CASSYLQGAHGYTF; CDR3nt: TGTGCCAGCAGTTATCTGCAGGGGGCGCATGGCTACACCTTC
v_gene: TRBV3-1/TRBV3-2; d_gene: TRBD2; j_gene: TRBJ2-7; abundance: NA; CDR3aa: CASSREGTSGRMYF; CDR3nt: TGTGCCAGCAGCCGAGAGGGGACTAGCGGGAGGATGTACTTC
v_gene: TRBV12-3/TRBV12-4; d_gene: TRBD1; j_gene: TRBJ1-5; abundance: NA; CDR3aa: CASSLAGTGQHF; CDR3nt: TGTGCCAGCAGTTTAGCCGGGACAGGGCAGCATTTT
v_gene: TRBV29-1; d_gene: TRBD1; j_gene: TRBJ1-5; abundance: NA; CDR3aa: CSVSPGQGINQPQHF; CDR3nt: TGCAGCGTTTCCCCGGGACAGGGAATTAATCAGCCCCAGCATTTT
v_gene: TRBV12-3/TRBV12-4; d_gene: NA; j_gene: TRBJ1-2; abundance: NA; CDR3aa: CASRGTYYGYTF; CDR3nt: TGTGCCAGCAGGGGGACTTACTATGGCTACACCTTC
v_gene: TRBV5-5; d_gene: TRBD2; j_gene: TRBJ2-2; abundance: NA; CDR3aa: CASSLMSGGGTGELFF; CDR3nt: TGTGCCAGCAGCTTGATGTCCGGGGGAGGGACCGGGGAGCTGTTTTTT
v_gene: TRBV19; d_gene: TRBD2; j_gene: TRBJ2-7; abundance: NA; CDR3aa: CASRAGLAGGYVF; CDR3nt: TGTGCCAGTAGGGCGGGACTAGCGGGAGGTTACGTCTTC
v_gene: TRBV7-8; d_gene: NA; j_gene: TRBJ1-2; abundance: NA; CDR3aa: CASSVTRESYGYTF; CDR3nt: TGTGCCAGCAGCGTGACTAGGGAGAGCTATGGCTACACCTTC
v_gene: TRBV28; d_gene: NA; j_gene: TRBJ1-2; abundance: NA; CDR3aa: CASSFQGLGYTF; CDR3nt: TGTGCCAGCAGTTTCCAGGGCCTGGGCTACACCTTC
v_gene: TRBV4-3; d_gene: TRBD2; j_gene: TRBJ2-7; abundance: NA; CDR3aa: CASSQEALAGDRAYEQYF; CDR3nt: TGCGCCAGCAGCCAAGAAGCTCTAGCGGGAGACAGGGCCTACGAGCAGTACTTC
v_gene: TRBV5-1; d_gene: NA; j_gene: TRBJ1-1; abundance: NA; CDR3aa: CASSWTINTEAFF; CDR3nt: TGCGCCAGCAGCTGGACTATTAACACTGAAGCTTTCTTT
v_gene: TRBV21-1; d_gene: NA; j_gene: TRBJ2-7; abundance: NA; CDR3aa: CASSKINETGSFYEQYF; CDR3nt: TGTGCCAGCAGCAAAATAAATGAAACGGGTTCTTTCTACGAGCAGTACTTC
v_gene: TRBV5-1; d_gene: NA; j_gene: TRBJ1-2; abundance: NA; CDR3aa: CASSPDSYYGYTF; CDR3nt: TGCGCCAGCAGCCCCGACAGCTACTATGGCTACACCTTC
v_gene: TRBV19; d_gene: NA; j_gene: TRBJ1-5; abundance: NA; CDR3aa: CASTADSVQPQHF; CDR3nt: TGTGCCAGTACCGCGGACAGTGTTCAGCCCCAGCATTTT
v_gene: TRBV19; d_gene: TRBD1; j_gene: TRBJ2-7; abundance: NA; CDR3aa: CASSPWGQGSSYEQYF; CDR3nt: TGTGCCAGTAGCCCCTGGGGACAGGGGAGCTCCTACGAGCAGTACTTC
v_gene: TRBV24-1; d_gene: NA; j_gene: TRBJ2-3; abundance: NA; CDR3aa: CATSDFLQSRSTDTQYF; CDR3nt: TGTGCCACCAGTGATTTTCTCCAGTCCCGAAGCACAGATACGCAGTATTTT
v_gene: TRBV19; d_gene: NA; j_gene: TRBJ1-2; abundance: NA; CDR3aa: CASKDSWNGYTF; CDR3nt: TGTGCCAGCAAGGACAGTTGGAACGGCTACACCTTC
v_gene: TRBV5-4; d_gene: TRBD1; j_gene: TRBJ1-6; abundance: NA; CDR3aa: CASSSTQGARNSPLHF; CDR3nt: TGTGCCAGCAGCTCGACACAGGGGGCGAGGAATTCACCCCTCCACTTT
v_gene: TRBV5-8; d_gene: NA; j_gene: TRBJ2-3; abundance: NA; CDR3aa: CASSRGLNQGSTDTQYF; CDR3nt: TGTGCCAGCAGCCGGGGTTTAAATCAGGGGAGCACAGATACGCAGTATTTT
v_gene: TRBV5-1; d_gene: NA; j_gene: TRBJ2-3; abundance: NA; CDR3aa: CASSPGRSGKDTQYF; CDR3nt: TGCGCCAGCAGCCCCGGTCGTTCGGGTAAGGATACGCAGTATTTT
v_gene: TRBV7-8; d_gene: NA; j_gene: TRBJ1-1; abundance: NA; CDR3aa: CASSRGRGEGTEAFF; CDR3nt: TGTGCCAGCAGCCGCGGACGGGGGGAAGGCACTGAAGCTTTCTTT
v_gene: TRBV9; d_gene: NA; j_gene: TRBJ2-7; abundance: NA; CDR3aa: CASSAYAGMYEQYF; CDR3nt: TGTGCCAGCAGCGCATATGCAGGGATGTACGAGCAGTACTTC
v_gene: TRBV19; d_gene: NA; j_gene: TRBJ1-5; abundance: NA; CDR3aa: CASHTGYGGQPQHF; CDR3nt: TGTGCCAGTCATACAGGGTATGGCGGTCAGCCCCAGCATTTT
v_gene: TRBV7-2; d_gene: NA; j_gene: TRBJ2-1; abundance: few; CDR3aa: CASSLSTGPNEQFF; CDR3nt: TGTGCCAGCAGCTTAAGTACAGGCCCTAATGAGCAGTTCTTC
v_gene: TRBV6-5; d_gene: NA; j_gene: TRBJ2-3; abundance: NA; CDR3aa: CASSRQGFDTQYF; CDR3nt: TGTGCCAGCAGTCGGCAGGGTTTTGATACGCAGTATTTT
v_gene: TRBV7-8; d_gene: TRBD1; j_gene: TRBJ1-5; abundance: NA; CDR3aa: CASSHDRAQPQHF; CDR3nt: TGTGCCAGCAGCCATGACAGGGCTCAGCCCCAGCATTTT
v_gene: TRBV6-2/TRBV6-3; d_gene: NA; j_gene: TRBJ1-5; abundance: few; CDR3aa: CASSYAGANNQPQHF; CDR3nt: TGTGCCAGCAGTTACGCAGGGGCTAACAATCAGCCCCAGCATTTT
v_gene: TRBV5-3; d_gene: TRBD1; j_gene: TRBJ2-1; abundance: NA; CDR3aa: CARSFRRMGQKYNEQFF; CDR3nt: TGTGCCAGAAGCTTCCGGCGCATGGGACAGAAGTACAATGAGCAGTTCTTC
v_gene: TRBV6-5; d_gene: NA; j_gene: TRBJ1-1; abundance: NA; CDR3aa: CASTQGGRVHTEAFF; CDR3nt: TGTGCCAGCACCCAGGGAGGACGGGTTCACACTGAAGCTTTCTTT
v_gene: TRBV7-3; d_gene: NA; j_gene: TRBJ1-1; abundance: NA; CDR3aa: CASSLTNLIGAFF; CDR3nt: TGTGCCAGCAGCTTAACGAACCTAATCGGAGCTTTCTTT
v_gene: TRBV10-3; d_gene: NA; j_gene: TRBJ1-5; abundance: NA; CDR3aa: CAISEGGGPNQPQHF; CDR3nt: TGTGCCATCAGTGAGGGGGGGGGACCAAATCAGCCCCAGCATTTT